This T cell receptor beta chain was recovered during a study of CD8 T cells in Susac syndrome (dated by TCRdb to the late 2010s). For context, the study as a whole: Repertoire sequencing was used to test whether CD8+ T cell activation and differentiation in Susac syndrome was antigen driven. The study compared CD8+ T cell repertoire clonality among roughly eleven healthy donors, around 14 Susac syndrome patients and fewer than 19 multiple sclerosis patients. Broad study findings and their caveats: The number of individuals in the TCR sequencing and HLA analysis was recognized as being relatively small.

Peripheral blood CD8+ and CD4+ T cells from healthy donors, Susac syndrome patients and multiple sclerosis patients were profiled using high-throughput TCR beta sequencing. Healthy donors were age- and sex-matched controls. Bulk CD8+ and CD4+ T cells were purified magnetically by negative isolation, whereas CD8+ TEMRA cells were enriched by FACS. Blood was drawn into EDTA tubes, processed within 24 hours, and PBMCs were isolated by density gradient centrifugation. PBMCs intended for TCR sequencing were cryopreserved in liquid nitrogen and thawed later in a water bath at 37 degrees C. The sorted or isolated CD4+, CD8+ and CD8+ TEMRA cells reached a purity of at least 90%. The CDR3 contains 13 residues, cysteine and phenylalanine counted. The DNA shown is the 39-base CDR3, in frame from base 1. Trimming removed 7 bases from V and 10 bases from J, leaving 17 bases between the germline ends. CDR1 and CDR2 were assigned from the germline V gene as MNHEY and SVGAGI.

On this clonotype: Its antigen has not been determined. No much larger clonotype is one base removed from it; base qualities were not supplied.

RNA was extracted using the RNeasy kit, and roughly 0.45 to 1 microgram was reverse transcribed with random hexamers. The immunoSEQ multiplex PCR assay, which covers 54 Vbeta and 13 Jbeta segments, was used to amplify TCR beta CDR3 regions. PCR amplification bias was corrected by using a synthetic template baseline for primer optimization and computational correction. The authors processed their data as follows. Reads were annotated to V, D and J genes per IMGT and analyzed with immunoSEQ Analyzer, keeping only productive sequences. To calculate clonality, Shannon entropy was normalized by log2 of the number of productive unique sequences and then subtracted from one. For each patient and control, public and private clones were evaluated among the 100 most prevalent clones. Susac-specific clones were defined as absent from healthy and MS cohorts, some 1,000 published viral clones and other ImmuneACCESS disease sequences. TCRdb reprocessing: public reads trimmed at Q25 with fastp, clones called with MiXCR, in-frame beta chains kept. Rows merge per CDR3 protein into single entries with the most common DNA and genes. The V and J calls follow TCRdb's processing rather than the paper's. This sample gives approximately 140,000 distinct CDR3 sequences in total; 94% of them show up just once. The top ten clones comprise roughly 0.27% of the sample.

The sample was CD8+ T cells from PBMCs. Recombination connected TRBV6-5 to TRBJ2-1; TRBD2 is possibly the D segment (7 matching bases). This clonotype originated in a human donor in good health. CDR3 protein: CASTYGGRGEQFF. Read as DNA, the sequence is TGTGCCAGCACATACGGAGGGAGGGGGGAGCAGTTCTTC.